The 2 T cell receptor beta chains below all came from one sample that was sequenced in a study of shared clonotypes between healthy human individuals. Naive CD8 isolation took CD45RO-negative cells positively selected for CCR7 and excluded terminally differentiated effector memory CD45RA+ cells. Assay used: immunoSEQ multiplex PCR; TCRdb lists only in-frame clones, some missing. The data show under 2,000,000 clones, just under 95% seen once. Sample: naive CD8+ T cells sorted from blood. The receptor source for this set is a man aged 18-30 years in good health.

Note on this clone: Other DNA sequences in this sample translate to the same CDR3. This chain joins TRBV27 and TRBJ2-2; D gene ambiguous. V was trimmed by 0 bases and J by 6 bases, leaving 2 bases between them. There are 12 residues in the CDR3. The germline CDR1 and CDR2 sequences are MNHEY and SMNVEV (reference sequence). This CDR3 is CASSLSSGELFF. The CDR3 nucleotides are TGTGCCAGCAGTTTATCTTCCGGGGAGCTGTTTTTT.

The rearrangement uses TRBV7-9 and TRBJ2-7, with D maybe TRBD1 (6 bases). The CDR3 consists of 14 residues. Looked up from germline, CDR1 is SEHNR and CDR2 is FQNEAQ (reference sequence). V lost 4 bases to trimming and J lost 4 bases, with 14 bases between them. CDR3 sequence reads: CASSSPTTGYEQYF. CDR3 nucleotide sequence: TGTGCCAGCAGCTCGCCTACCACAGGGTACGAGCAGTACTTC. Together with reference TRBV7-9 and TRBJ2-7, the CDR3 gives the full variable domain: DTGVSQNPRHKITKRGQNVTFRCDPISEHNRLYWYRQTLGQGPEFLTYFQNEAQLEKSRLLSDRFSAERPKGSFSTLEIQRTEQGDSAMYLCASSSPTTGYEQYFGPGTRLTVT.